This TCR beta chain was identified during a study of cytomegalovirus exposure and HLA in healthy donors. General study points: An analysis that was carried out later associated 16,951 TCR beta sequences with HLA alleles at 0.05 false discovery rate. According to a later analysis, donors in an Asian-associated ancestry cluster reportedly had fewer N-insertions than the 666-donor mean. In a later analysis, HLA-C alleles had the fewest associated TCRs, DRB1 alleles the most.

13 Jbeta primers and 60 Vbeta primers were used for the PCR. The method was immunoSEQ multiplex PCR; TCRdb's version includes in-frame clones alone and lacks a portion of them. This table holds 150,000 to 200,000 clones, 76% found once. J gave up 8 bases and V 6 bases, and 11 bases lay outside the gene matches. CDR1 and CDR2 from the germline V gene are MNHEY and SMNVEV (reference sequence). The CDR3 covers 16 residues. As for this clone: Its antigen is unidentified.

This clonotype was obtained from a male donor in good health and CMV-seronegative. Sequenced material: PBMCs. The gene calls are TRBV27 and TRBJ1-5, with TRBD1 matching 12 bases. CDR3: CASSSGTGGSLEPQHF. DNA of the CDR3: TGTGCCAGCAGCTCCGGGACAGGGGGCTCCCTGGAGCCCCAGCATTTT.